A selection of T cell receptor beta chains follows, all from one sample in a study of T cell responses to AZD1222 COVID-19 vaccine. Produced via immunoSEQ multiplex PCR; TCRdb's table is partial and in-frame only. Among approximately 140,000 clones listed, nearly 95% were seen once. The starting material was peripheral blood, obtained on day 0 of AZD1222 vaccination. The receptors originated from an adult in good health. The CDR3 runs from the conserved cysteine through the conserved F or W. A D gene is named only where the DNA matches it firmly. A clone size is listed for some rows: how often the clone was seen (once, few, many), or a class if it is expanded.

size	J	V	D	DNA	CDR3
.	TRBJ1-1	TRBV4-1	.	TGCGCCAGCAGCCAAGAGGAGAATGGATTGAACACTGAAGCTTTCTTT	CASSQEENGLNTEAFF
.	TRBJ2-7	TRBV19	.	TGTGCCAGTAGTACGAGGACCATCCACGGCGACGAGCAGTACTTC	CASSTRTIHGDEQYF
.	TRBJ1-1	TRBV18	.	TGTGCCAGCTCACCACCGGGCCGCGGCCCGGGAGCTTTCTTT	CASSPPGRGPGAFF
.	TRBJ1-5	TRBV4-1	.	TGCGCCAGCAGCCAAGGACTCTGGCCCTCTCAGCCCCAGCATTTT	CASSQGLWPSQPQHF
.	TRBJ2-1	TRBV4-3	.	TGCGCCAGCAGTATCGGCTCCTACAATGAGCAGTTCTTC	CASSIGSYNEQFF
.	TRBJ1-5	TRBV12-3/TRBV12-4	.	TGTGCCAGCAGTTTAAGAAGCAATCAGCCCCAGCATTTT	CASSLRSNQPQHF
once	TRBJ2-7	TRBV7-9	TRBD1	TGTGCCAGCATACAGGGGTCCCTCTCCTACGAGCAGTACTTC	CASIQGSLSYEQYF
.	TRBJ1-2	TRBV28	.	TGTGCCAGCAGGATAAGTCTCGGTAACTATGGCTACACCTTC	CASRISLGNYGYTF
.	TRBJ1-3	TRBV27	.	TGTGCCAGCAGCCCTAGGGCTGGCCAGATCCCCTCTGGAAACACCATATATTTT	CASSPRAGQIPSGNTIYF
.	TRBJ2-7	TRBV28	.	TGTGCCAGCACTCAAACGGGGGATTCGGCCTACGAGCAGTACTTC	CASTQTGDSAYEQYF
.	TRBJ1-2	TRBV14	.	TGTGCCAGCAGCCAAGATAAAGCCCGGGGCTACACCTTC	CASSQDKARGYTF
once	TRBJ2-7	TRBV6-6	.	TGTGCCAGCAGTTACGGTGGGGGCGAGCAGTACTTC	CASSYGGGEQYF
.	TRBJ1-2	TRBV11-1	.	TGTGCCAGCAGCCCCCGGCAGCTGGAAGCTAACTATGGCTACACCTTC	CASSPRQLEANYGYTF
.	TRBJ2-7	TRBV7-8	.	TGTGCCAGCAGCTTAGCCGGGCGCAGGAGTTCCTACGAGCAGTACTTC	CASSLAGRRSSYEQYF
.	TRBJ1-6	TRBV5-1	.	TGCGCCAGCAGCTTGGGTGAAAGGAGGGATTCACCCCTCCACTTT	CASSLGERRDSPLHF
.	TRBJ2-5	TRBV7-3	TRBD1	TGTGCCAGCAGCAAGGTGGGACAGGGAGTTCGAGAGACCCAGTACTTC	CASSKVGQGVRETQYF
.	TRBJ1-5	TRBV12-5	TRBD1	TGTGCTAGTGGTTTGGCTGACAGGGGAGGTCAGCCCCAGCATTTT	CASGLADRGGQPQHF
.	TRBJ2-1	TRBV29-1	.	TGCAGCGTTGCTAGGGACGTAAGCTCCTACAATGAGCAGTTCTTC	CSVARDVSSYNEQFF
.	TRBJ1-3	TRBV30	.	TGTGCCTGGAGTGGTGATACTGGAAACACCATATATTTT	CAWSGDTGNTIYF
.	TRBJ2-3	TRBV5-1	.	TGCGCCAGCACTGATTCAGATACGCAGTATTTT	CASTDSDTQYF
once	TRBJ1-3	TRBV10-1	TRBD1	TGCGCCAGCAGTGGGGGACAGGGGAAGAGTGGAAACACCATATATTTT	CASSGGQGKSGNTIYF
.	TRBJ2-1	TRBV7-9	TRBD1	TGTGCCAGCAGCTTAGTGGGACAGGGGAATGAGCAGTTCTTC	CASSLVGQGNEQFF
.	TRBJ2-1	TRBV6-4	.	TGTGCCAGCAGTCTTGAGGACTCCTTCGGATCAGGCAATGAGCAGTTCTTC	CASSLEDSFGSGNEQFF
.	TRBJ1-2	TRBV19	.	TGTGCCAGTAGTCGGGTTGTGGGGGCGAACCCTGATGGCTACACCTTC	CASSRVVGANPDGYTF
.	TRBJ1-5	TRBV7-2	.	TGTGCCAGCAGGCCTCAGGGAGGCAATCAGCCCCAGCATTTT	CASRPQGGNQPQHF
.	TRBJ2-1	TRBV5-4	TRBD2	TGTGCCAGCAGGTTAGCGGGGGGAACGGGGAGTGAGCAGTTCTTC	CASRLAGGTGSEQFF
.	TRBJ2-2	TRBV11-2	.	TGTGCCGGAGTGGGTCAGGGACAATCCGGGGAGCTGTTTTTT	CAGVGQGQSGELFF
.	TRBJ1-5	TRBV5-6	.	TGTGCCAGCAGCTGGGGGGGCCAGCCCCAGCATTTT	CASSWGGQPQHF
.	TRBJ2-2	TRBV9	TRBD2	TGTGCCAGCAGCCTCACGACGGGAGGCACCGGGGAGCTGTTTTTT	CASSLTTGGTGELFF
.	TRBJ1-2	TRBV12-3/TRBV12-4	.	TGTGCCAGCAGTTGGGGACCGTCCTATGGCTACACCTTC	CASSWGPSYGYTF
.	TRBJ2-3	TRBV6-5	.	TGTGCCAGCAGTTACCAAAGTCACCTTGGCACAGATACGCAGTATTTT	CASSYQSHLGTDTQYF
once	TRBJ2-7	TRBV13	.	TGTGCCAGCAGCCCCAGGCAGGGACACCGGACCTACGAGCAGTACTTC	CASSPRQGHRTYEQYF
.	TRBJ2-7	TRBV5-1	.	TGCGCCAGCAGCGTGGATGGAACCTACGAGCAGTACTTC	CASSVDGTYEQYF
.	TRBJ2-7	TRBV10-3	TRBD2	TGTGCCACCCGGCGGGAGACCTACGAGCAGTACTTC	CATRRETYEQYF
.	TRBJ1-2	TRBV3-1/TRBV3-2	.	TGTGCCAGCAGCCCGTCCTTGGGCACTAACTATGGCTACACCTTC	CASSPSLGTNYGYTF
.	TRBJ2-3	TRBV7-8	TRBD2	TGTGCCAGCAGCCGAGCGATTCTAGCGGGGAGCACAGATACGCAGTATTTT	CASSRAILAGSTDTQYF
.	TRBJ2-7	TRBV5-5	.	TGTGCCAGCAGCCTCAGGGAATTCCTCTACGAGCAGTACTTC	CASSLREFLYEQYF